Listed here are 14 T cell receptor beta chains from one sample, sequenced in a study of cytomegalovirus exposure and HLA in healthy donors. The study ran its PCR with 60 Vbeta and 13 Jbeta primers. Assay: immunoSEQ multiplex PCR; the TCRdb copy retains only in-frame clones and omits some. The specimen's table records some 40,000 clones. The sample comprised PBMCs. The receptor set was obtained from a male donor in good health and CMV-seronegative.

The chain is built from TRBV2 and TRBJ2-1; maybe TRBD2 (5 bases). The V and J ends lost 7 bases and 8 bases respectively, with 18 bases between them. The length of the CDR3 is 14 residues. CDR1 is SNHLY and CDR2 is FYNNEI in the germline V gene. CDR3 sequence: CASMRTHLIHEQFF. CDR3 nucleotides: TGTGCCAGCATGAGGACTCATCTCATCCATGAGCAGTTCTTC. Full variable domain (remainder filled in from reference TRBV2 and TRBJ2-1): EPEVTQTPSHQVTQMGQEVILRCVPISNHLYFYWYRQILGQKVEFLVSFYNNEISEKSEIFDDQFSVERPDGSNFTLKIRSTKLEDSAMYFCASMRTHLIHEQFFGPGTRLTVL.

The CDR3 DNA is TGTGCCATCAGTGAGTCGGACAGGGTCTATGGCTACACCTTC. Amino acids: CAISESDRVYGYTF. The V and J genes are TRBV10-3 and TRBJ1-2; 8 nucleotides align to TRBD1. Germline assignment: CDR1 ENHRY and CDR2 SYGVKD. Germline trimming cut 0 bases from V and 4 bases from J; bases unmatched to any gene: 1. The CDR3 loop spans 14 amino acids.

The V gene is TRBV18, the J gene TRBJ2-5, with 12 bases matching TRBD2. Germline CDR1 and CDR2: KGHSH and LQKENI. V dropped 4 bases and J dropped 5; count of bases not matched to a gene: 2. The CDR3 has 14 residues. The CDR3 region is CASSHGLAGETQYF. The CDR3 DNA is TGTGCCAGCTCACACGGACTAGCGGGGGAGACCCAGTACTTC.

The gene calls are TRBV6-6 and TRBJ1-1; no reliable D call. The CDR3 runs 14 residues. The germline V gene has CDR1 MNHNY and CDR2 SVGAGI (reference sequence). Trimming removed 4 bases from V and 5 bases from J, with 14 bases in between. The CDR3 DNA follows: TGTGCCAGCAGTTTCCGGGTCGGGGAGACTGAAGCTTTCTTT. Its protein is CASSFRVGETEAFF.

The J gene is TRBJ1-2, the V gene TRBV19, with TRBD1 identical over 11 bases. CDR3 length: 15 residues. In germline, CDR1 is LNHDA, CDR2 SQIVND (reference sequence). The trim removed 4 bases at V and 3 bases at J, leaving 4 bases unmatched. CDR3: CASSTPDRGHYGYTF. DNA for the CDR3: TGTGCCAGTAGTACCCCGGACAGGGGGCACTATGGCTACACCTTC.

The chain combines TRBV7-8 with TRBJ2-3; D is possibly TRBD2 (6 bases). The CDR3 runs 17 residues. Germline CDR1 reads SGHVS; CDR2 reads FQNEAQ. Deletions cut 5 bases from V and 0 bases from J, with 18 bases between. DNA of the CDR3: TGTGCCAGCAGCCCTCGGGTACGCGGGGATAGCACAGATACGCAGTATTTT. Amino acid sequence: CASSPRVRGDSTDTQYF. Filled out from reference TRBV7-8 and TRBJ2-3, the complete variable domain reads GAGVSQSPRYKVAKRGQDVALRCDPISGHVSLFWYQQALGQGPEFLTYFQNEAQLDKSGLPSDRFFAERPEGSVSTLKIQRTQQEDSAVYLCASSPRVRGDSTDTQYFGPGTRLTVL.

This sequence joins TRBV25-1 and TRBJ1-1; maybe TRBD1 (5 bases). Trimming took off 1 base at V and 3 bases at J, with 12 bases between the two ends. Germline V gene lookup returns CDR1 MGHDK and CDR2 SYGVNS. The CDR3 runs to 15 residues. The CDR3 DNA sequence: TGTGCCAGCAGTGAATTGGATGACAGATACACTGAAGCTTTCTTT. Its translation: CASSELDDRYTEAFF.

The V gene is TRBV2, the J gene TRBJ1-4, with 8 nucleotides matching TRBD1. Germline loops: CDR1 SNHLY, CDR2 FYNNEI. J gave up 10 bases and V 8 bases, and 6 bases lay outside the gene matches. The CDR3 loop spans 12 amino acids. The CDR3 sequence is CASRQGMGKLFF. CDR3 DNA sequence: TGTGCCAGCCGACAGGGGATGGGAAAACTGTTTTTT.

CDR3 coding DNA: TGCGCCAGCAGCCCAAGGACAGGGAACACTGAAGCTTTCTTT. Translated: CASSPRTGNTEAFF. The gene calls are TRBV5-1 and TRBJ1-1, with TRBD1 matching over 7 bases. Germline values: CDR1 SGHRS, CDR2 YFSETQ. Losses at the gene ends were 4 bases for V and 1 base for J; bases not matched to a gene: 4. The length of the CDR3 is 14 residues.

The rearrangement joins TRBV5-1 to TRBJ1-1; possible D gene TRBD1, 6 bases. The germline V and J ends were trimmed by 4 bases and 4 bases, with 23 bases remaining between them. Germline-derived CDR1 and CDR2 are SGHRS and YFSETQ. This CDR3 has 17 residues. The CDR3 sequence is CASSPVRGGELGTEAFF. CDR3 sequence (DNA): TGCGCCAGCAGCCCGGTGCGGGGGGGCGAATTGGGCACTGAAGCTTTCTTT.

This rearrangement joins TRBV7-7 to TRBJ2-1; 10 nucleotides line up with TRBD1. This CDR3 has 15 residues. Germline V gives CDR1 SSHAT, CDR2 FNYEAQ (reference sequence). The V gene end was trimmed by 5 bases and the J gene end by 4 bases; junction bases not matched to a gene: 5. The CDR3 region is CASSPGTGAYNEQFF. Here the CDR3 DNA reads TGTGCCAGCAGCCCCGGGACAGGGGCATACAATGAGCAGTTCTTC.

The rearrangement joins TRBV5-5 to TRBJ1-2, with a weak D call TRBD1 (6 bases). The CDR3 covers 14 residues. Between the trimmed V and J ends, which lost 0 bases and 7 bases, there was a span of 13 bases. CDR1 and CDR2 from the germline V gene are SGHKS and YYEKEE (reference sequence). CDR3 bases: TGTGCCAGCAGCTTGGGACAGGAGATATTTGGCTACACCTTC. Translated, it gives CASSLGQEIFGYTF. Full variable domain (rest looked up from reference TRBV5-5 and TRBJ1-2): DAGVTQSPTHLIKTRGQQVTLRCSPISGHKSVSWYQQVLGQGPQFIFQYYEKEERGRGNFPDRFSARQFPNYSSELNVNALLLGDSALYLCASSLGQEIFGYTFGSGTRLTVV.

This chain joins TRBV9 and TRBJ1-2; D remains unclear. In germline, CDR1 is SGDLS, CDR2 YYNGEE. Trimming stripped 0 bases from V and 2 bases from J, with 11 bases between. The CDR3 runs 15 residues. In DNA, the CDR3 is TGTGCCAGCAGCGTAGCGGGTCGGCAGAACTATGGCTACACCTTC. Encoded protein: CASSVAGRQNYGYTF.

V and J are TRBV6-5 and TRBJ1-1; no firm D call. CDR1 is MNHEY, CDR2 SVGAGI, per germline. This CDR3 is 11 amino acids long. V was trimmed by 2 bases and J by 6 bases, leaving 4 bases between them. DNA of the CDR3: TGTGCCAGCAGTTACGGGCCTGAAGCTTTCTTT. Its translation: CASSYGPEAFF.